A selection of T cell receptor beta chains follows, all from one sample in a study of CD8+CD57+ T cells in acquired aplastic anemia. TCRdb recomputed calls from the reads with MiXCR, one row per CDR3 protein. The sample consists of 100,000 to 150,000 distinct CDR3 sequences, about 40% of them appearing once. The sample was sorted CD4+, CD8+, or CD8+CD57+ T cells (not recorded which) from PBMCs. All receptors come from a human donor in good health, serving as a control. CDR3s include the opening cysteine and the closing phenylalanine or tryptophan. Fields, in order: V gene, D gene, J gene, CDR3 protein. A D gene is named only where the DNA matches it firmly.

TRBV5-1,TRBD2,TRBJ2-7,CASKTSGLSSYEQYF
TRBV12-3/TRBV12-4,.,TRBJ2-3,CASVGGGRDTQYF
TRBV11-1,TRBD1,TRBJ1-3,CASSYSSTGTGNTIYF
TRBV19,.,TRBJ1-6,CASSTGPLDSPLHF
TRBV7-9,.,TRBJ2-3,CASSLLGGTRTQYF
TRBV19,.,TRBJ2-3,CASSIVALSTDTQYF
TRBV6-1,.,TRBJ2-7,CASSETEWQPPTKQYF
TRBV7-8,.,TRBJ1-5,CASSFGNQPQHF
TRBV24-1,.,TRBJ2-2,CATSDLRGKSGELFF
TRBV19,TRBD1,TRBJ1-2,CASSIEGTASYGYTF
TRBV5-1,.,TRBJ1-1,CASSLVPGHPKTEAFF
TRBV29-1,.,TRBJ1-1,CSGDMLNTEAFF
TRBV5-1,TRBD2,TRBJ2-3,CASSLGTSGKSDTQYF
TRBV6-1,.,TRBJ1-5,CASSESLGYQPQHF
TRBV3-1,.,TRBJ1-5,CASSPSRSNQPQHF
TRBV20-1,TRBD2,TRBJ2-1,CSASSASGGGNEQFF
TRBV6-1,TRBD1,TRBJ2-6,CASRQQGFGANVLTF
TRBV5-1,.,TRBJ2-3,CASSLLMGGRTDTQYF
TRBV5-4,.,TRBJ1-1,CASSRAGQNTEAFF
TRBV7-3,TRBD1,TRBJ2-3,CASSPGQGFTDTQYF
TRBV9,.,TRBJ1-1,CASSVDPGETEAFF
TRBV27,TRBD1,TRBJ2-1,CASSFDRGGYNEQFF
TRBV5-1,.,TRBJ1-2,CASSLEGGLGGYTF
TRBV10-3,.,TRBJ2-5,CAVSSSTSQETQYF
TRBV2,TRBD2,TRBJ2-7,CASGDPRGGAFGEQYF
TRBV2,TRBD1,TRBJ1-5,CASSATGQDNQPQHF
TRBV7-8,.,TRBJ2-2,CASSLDVSGFPGELFF
TRBV3-1,TRBD1,TRBJ2-2,CASSHGQGRTGELFF
TRBV7-9,.,TRBJ2-7,CASSPPAGSEQYF
TRBV12-3/TRBV12-4,.,TRBJ2-5,CASSFGRVEETQYF
TRBV20-1,TRBD2,TRBJ2-3,CSWGGADTQYF
TRBV15,TRBD1,TRBJ2-1,CAASSLDRGTYNEQFF
TRBV5-1,.,TRBJ1-1,CASSLVAGRESEAFF
TRBV20-1,TRBD1,TRBJ1-1,CSARGTGDLWVEAFF
TRBV20-1,TRBD2,TRBJ2-3,CSARTLIGTSGRAADTQYF
TRBV30,.,TRBJ2-7,CAWRGTFYEQYF
TRBV3-1,.,TRBJ2-3,CASRARGGGDTQYF
TRBV28,.,TRBJ1-1,CASLDPANTEAFF
TRBV19,.,TRBJ2-3,CASSIGGRAHDTQYF
TRBV27,TRBD2,TRBJ2-3,CASSLKSGIVDTQYF
TRBV7-2,TRBD1,TRBJ1-1,CASSWWQGGSGGTEAFF
TRBV3-1,TRBD1,TRBJ1-2,CASSPGTGVGYTF
TRBV15,TRBD1,TRBJ2-7,CATSRDGQGNDEQYF
TRBV30,.,TRBJ1-1,CAWTTMVGDGTEAFF
TRBV30,.,TRBJ2-3,CAWSVGLTDTQYF
TRBV10-3,.,TRBJ2-3,CAIRADITDTQYF
TRBV3-1,.,TRBJ1-2,CASSPSGGRVHYGYTF
TRBV28,.,TRBJ1-1,CASTPGRLNTEAFF
TRBV15,TRBD2,TRBJ2-3,CATSSTPGLAGEGGTDTQYF
TRBV18,.,TRBJ2-2,CASSPQKLAGTNTGELFF
TRBV10-2,.,TRBJ2-5,CASSEFVQETQYF
TRBV12-3/TRBV12-4,TRBD1,TRBJ1-4,CASSSYRGTDEKLFF
TRBV15,.,TRBJ1-2,CATSRERRDNYGYTF
TRBV20-1,.,TRBJ1-5,CSARDVSYSNQPQHF
TRBV19,.,TRBJ1-3,CASISGTSGNTIYF
TRBV7-8,.,TRBJ2-1,CASSPPTALDEQFF
TRBV19,.,TRBJ1-1,CASSEQGRTEAFF